A single sample is the source of the 32 T cell receptor beta chains below, sequenced in a study of blood T cell repertoires in COVID-19. Some clones are missing from TCRdb's copy, which holds only in-frame ones; the method was immunoSEQ multiplex PCR. There are about 150,000 clones in the sample; about four fifths occur only once, and about 3.8% lies in the top ten. The sample taken for sequencing was peripheral blood. These receptors were collected from a woman older than 75 with acute or convalescent COVID-19.

V gene TRBV19 combines with J gene TRBJ1-5, with TRBD1 matching 7 bases. CDR1 LNHDA and CDR2 SQIVND come from the germline V gene (reference sequence). The J segment lost 3 bases and the V segment lost 6 bases, leaving 17 bases of the junction unmatched. This CDR3 has 18 amino acids. The CDR3 here is CASRRIPGGDRPNQPQHF. The CDR3 DNA reads TGTGCCAGTAGACGCATACCGGGAGGGGACAGACCCAATCAGCCCCAGCATTTT. Together with reference TRBV19 and TRBJ1-5, the CDR3 gives the full variable domain: DGGITQSPKYLFRKEGQNVTLSCEQNLNHDAMYWYRQDPGQGLRLIYYSQIVNDFQKGDIAEGYSVSREKKESFPLTVTSAQKNPTAFYLCASRRIPGGDRPNQPQHFGDGTRLSIL.

The chain employs TRBV3-1 (or the pseudogene TRBV3-2) and TRBJ1-2; 7 nucleotides align to TRBD1. With 4 bases clipped from V and 5 bases from J, the junction kept 4 bases outside the gene matches. This CDR3 is built from 13 residues. CDR1 and CDR2 (germline): LGHDT, YNNKEL (reference sequence). The DNA of the CDR3 is TGTGCCAGCAGCCTAGGGACAGTATATGGCTACACCTTC. This encodes CASSLGTVYGYTF.

This clone was seen just once. The chain combines TRBV19 with TRBJ2-7, with D perhaps matching TRBD2 (6 bases). CDR1 is LNHDA and CDR2 is SQIVND in the germline V gene (reference sequence). V lost 3 bases, J lost 3 bases, and 15 bases lay in between. The CDR3 extends over 15 amino acids. In DNA form, the CDR3 reads TGTGCCAGTAGTATCGGGGGTGGCAGTTTCTACGAGCAGTACTTC. This codes for CASSIGGGSFYEQYF.

V and J are TRBV19 and TRBJ1-3, with a tentative D call TRBD1 (6 bases). Germline CDR1 is LNHDA and CDR2 is SQIVND (reference sequence). CDR3 length: 14 residues. The V and J ends lost 6 bases and 1 base respectively, with 10 bases between them. The DNA for the CDR3 is TGTGCCAGTAGCCAGGGGCATTCTGGAAACACCATATATTTT. It translates to CASSQGHSGNTIYF. The complete variable domain, with remaining parts taken from reference TRBV19 and TRBJ1-3, reads DGGITQSPKYLFRKEGQNVTLSCEQNLNHDAMYWYRQDPGQGLRLIYYSQIVNDFQKGDIAEGYSVSREKKESFPLTVTSAQKNPTAFYLCASSQGHSGNTIYFGEGSWLTVV.

The J gene is TRBJ1-1, the V gene TRBV21-1; the DNA was not used to check the table's D call, TRBD1. TRBV21-1 is tagged as a pseudogene. This CDR3 has 16 amino acids. CDR3 region: CASRIQGSLLGTEAFF. In nucleotides, the CDR3 is TGTGCCAGCAGAATACAGGGATCTCTCTTGGGTACTGAAGCTTTCTTT.

V is TRBV6-6 and J is TRBJ2-7; possibly TRBD1 for D (6 bases). CDR3 length: 11 amino acids. V lost 2 bases and J 9 bases, leaving 8 bases between the germline ends. Germline V gene data show CDR1 as MNHNY and CDR2 as SVGAGI (reference sequence). The CDR3 nucleotides are TGTGCCAGCAGTTACCCGGACAGGCAGTACTTC. Translation gives CASSYPDRQYF.

The chain is built from TRBV20-1 and TRBJ1-3; TRBD1 matches 8 bases. Germline lookup yields CDR1 DFQATT and CDR2 SNEGSKA (reference sequence). After removal of 3 bases from V and 8 bases from J, the junction contained 9 bases not matched to a gene. The CDR3 extends over 14 amino acids. Written as DNA, the CDR3 is TGCAGTGCTAGTTCCAACGACAGGGGTCACACCATATATTTT. It specifies CSASSNDRGHTIYF.

The V gene is TRBV30, the J gene TRBJ2-6; tentatively, D is TRBD1 (6 bases). The V end was cut by 2 bases, the J end by 2 bases, with 7 bases between. The CDR3 spans 14 residues. Germline-derived CDR1 and CDR2 are GTSNPN and SVGIG (reference sequence). The CDR3 protein is CAWSQGTGANVLTF. Here the CDR3 DNA reads TGTGCCTGGAGTCAGGGGACTGGGGCCAACGTCCTGACTTTC.

This clone was seen only a few times. DNA for the CDR3: TGTGCCAGCAGCCAATATGGACAGGGGATGGGCTACACCTTC. Protein: CASSQYGQGMGYTF. The chain couples TRBV16 to TRBJ1-2, with TRBD1 matching over 9 bases. The germline V gene encodes CDR1 KGHSY and CDR2 FQNENV. The CDR3 is made up of 14 amino acids. V was clipped by 1 base and J by 8 bases; unmatched bases: 5. Full variable domain (outside the CDR3, taken from reference TRBV16 and TRBJ1-2): GEEVAQTPKHLVRGEGQKAKLYCAPIKGHSYVFWYQQVLKNEFKFLISFQNENVFDETGMPKERFSAKCLPNSPCSLEIQATKLEDSAVYFCASSQYGQGMGYTFGSGTRLTVV.

This clone was recorded a few times. The chain carries TRBV9 and TRBJ2-1; D remains unclear. The germline V gene has CDR1 SGDLS and CDR2 YYNGEE. Trimming removed 0 bases from V and 8 bases from J, with 6 bases in between. This CDR3 has 12 residues. This CDR3 is CASSVGQDEQFF. The CDR3 DNA reads as TGTGCCAGCAGCGTAGGCCAGGATGAGCAGTTCTTC.

The genes are TRBV9 and TRBJ1-5; the match to TRBD1 covers 7 bases. The V segment lost 3 bases and the J segment 3 bases; nucleotides outside the gene matches: 3. The CDR3 length is 14 residues. CDR1 SGDLS and CDR2 YYNGEE come from the germline V gene. The CDR3 region is CASSGGTVNQPQHF. CDR3 in DNA: TGTGCCAGCAGCGGAGGGACAGTCAATCAGCCCCAGCATTTT.

This clone was seen ten or more times. The chain carries TRBV7-2 and TRBJ1-5; D perhaps matches TRBD1 (6 bases). Trimming stripped 1 base from V and 3 bases from J, with 10 bases between. Germline V gene sequence: CDR1 SGHTA, CDR2 FQGNSA. The CDR3 length is 15 residues. CDR3 bases: TGTGCCAGCAGCTTAGTACAGGGCGCCAATCAGCCCCAGCATTTT. Its translation is CASSLVQGANQPQHF.

The chain joins TRBV30 to TRBJ1-5; TRBD1 agrees at 7 bases. V lost 1 base and J lost 11; bases outside the gene matches: 8. In germline, CDR1 is GTSNPN, CDR2 SVGIG (reference sequence). The CDR3 loop spans 13 amino acids. The CDR3 DNA follows: TGTGCCTGGAGTGGGACAGGAGTTGTAGCCCAGCATTTT. Its protein product is CAWSGTGVVAQHF.

The V call is TRBV6-1, the J call TRBJ2-7; no firm D call. The CDR3 spans 14 residues. V shed 0 bases and J shed 7 bases, with 13 bases lying between them. Germline V gene data show CDR1 as MNHNS and CDR2 as SASEGT. CDR3 residues: CASSEAFPWAEQYF. For the CDR3, the DNA is TGTGCCAGCAGTGAAGCGTTTCCATGGGCAGAGCAGTACTTC.

This clone was seen a single time. CDR3 loop: CSARLAGQHEQFF. The CDR3 bases are TGCAGCGCACGACTAGCGGGCCAGCATGAGCAGTTCTTC. This chain joins TRBV29-1 and TRBJ2-1; TRBD2 agrees at 10 bases. The germline V gene encodes CDR1 SQVTM and CDR2 ANQGSEA. Trimming took 7 bases from V and 8 from J; bases not matched to a gene: 8. The CDR3 length is 13 residues.

The gene calls are TRBV30 and TRBJ1-2; unclear D gene. The germline V and J ends were trimmed by 5 bases and 3 bases, with 7 bases remaining between them. In germline, CDR1 is GTSNPN, CDR2 SVGIG (reference sequence). The CDR3 spans 11 residues. The CDR3 DNA sequence: TGTGCCTGGGACGGGGACTATGGCTACACCTTC. It translates to CAWDGDYGYTF.

The V and J genes are TRBV6-5 and TRBJ1-4; D is perhaps TRBD1 (6 bases). CDR1 is MNHEY, CDR2 SVGAGI, per germline. The CDR3 consists of 13 residues. V was pared by 5 bases and J by 3 bases, with 7 bases between. The CDR3 nucleotides read TGTGCCAGCAGTCGGACAGCTAATGAAAAACTGTTTTTT. Protein product: CASSRTANEKLFF.

The CDR3 sequence: CATSDFYEQYF. The CDR3 DNA reads TGTGCCACCAGTGACTTCTACGAGCAGTACTTC. The J gene is TRBJ2-7, the V gene TRBV24-1; D remains ambiguous. The CDR3 is 11 amino acids. Germline assignment: CDR1 KGHDR and CDR2 SFDVKD. Trimming took off 4 bases at V and 3 bases at J, with 3 bases between the two ends.

This rearrangement joins TRBV6-2 or TRBV6-3 to TRBJ1-4; 12 bases line up with TRBD1. Losses at the gene ends were 6 bases for V and 8 bases for J; bases not matched to a gene: 7. The CDR3 length is 15 residues. Germline CDR1 MNHEY, CDR2 SVGEGT. DNA for the CDR3: TGTGCCAGCAGCAGATACGGGACAGGGGGCGAAAAACTGTTTTTT. This gives the protein CASSRYGTGGEKLFF.

This clone was seen just once. CDR3 sequence: CASSLGDREKLFF. CDR3 nucleotides: TGTGCCAGCAGCTTAGGGGACAGGGAGAAACTGTTTTTT. The chain carries TRBV7-8 and TRBJ1-4; 9 bases align to TRBD1. Germline lookup yields CDR1 SGHVS and CDR2 FQNEAQ. This CDR3 is built from 13 residues. V was pared by 1 base and J by 11 bases, with 2 bases of the junction left unmatched.

Only a few counts were recorded for this clone. The chain employs TRBV5-6 and TRBJ2-5; the D gene is possibly TRBD2 (6 bases). V was cut by 3 bases and J by 5 bases, with 20 bases left in between. The CDR3 spans 16 residues. Germline assignment: CDR1 SGHDT and CDR2 YYEEEE. CDR3 sequence reads: CASSSYIAGGVETQYF. The CDR3, as DNA: TGTGCCAGCAGCTCCTATATAGCCGGAGGGGTGGAGACCCAGTACTTC.

The chain uses TRBV5-4 and TRBJ2-2; D gene uncertain. CDR1 is SGHNT and CDR2 is YYREEE in the germline V gene (reference sequence). V was trimmed by 2 bases and J by 1 base, leaving 6 bases between them. The CDR3 is 14 residues long. This CDR3 is CASSLARNTGELFF. As DNA, the CDR3 is TGTGCCAGCAGCTTAGCGAGGAACACCGGGGAGCTGTTTTTT.

CDR3 nucleotide sequence: TGTGCCAGCTCACCACCAGGGGGCGCAGGCACCGGGGAGCTGTTTTTT. Protein sequence: CASSPPGGAGTGELFF. The genes are TRBV18 and TRBJ2-2, with 7 bases lining up with TRBD1. CDR3 length: 16 residues. The V segment lost 0 bases and the J segment 4 bases; nucleotides outside the gene matches: 5. Germline V gene sequence: CDR1 KGHSH, CDR2 LQKENI. The whole variable domain, remainder taken from reference TRBV18 and TRBJ2-2, is NAGVMQNPRHLVRRRGQEARLRCSPMKGHSHVYWYRQLPEEGLKFMVYLQKENIIDESGMPKERFSAEFPKEGPSILRIQQVVRGDSAAYFCASSPPGGAGTGELFFGEGSRLTVL.

The J gene is TRBJ2-3, the V gene TRBV9, with D unresolved. Germline-derived CDR1 and CDR2 are SGDLS and YYNGEE. V was trimmed by 0 bases and J by 6 bases, leaving 14 bases between them. This CDR3 has 15 residues. Here the CDR3 reads CASSVDPKMSDTQYF. CDR3 bases: TGTGCCAGCAGCGTAGATCCCAAGATGAGCGATACGCAGTATTTT.

J is TRBJ2-3 and V is TRBV7-3; the D is unclear. V was pared by 5 bases and J by 7 bases, with 13 bases between. CDR1 is SGHTA, CDR2 FQGTGA, per germline. This CDR3 has 13 residues. The CDR3: CASSSTSGHTQYF. The CDR3 DNA reads as TGTGCCAGCAGCAGTACGAGTGGGCATACGCAGTATTTT.

The chain recombines TRBV5-6 with TRBJ1-4; TRBD1 aligns across 7 bases. This CDR3 comprises 17 residues. Germline V CDR1 and CDR2: SGHDT, YYEEEE. With V trimmed by 0 bases and J by 4 bases, 9 bases remained unmatched. The CDR3 bases are TGTGCCAGCAGCTTGGGGGACAGAAGGCCCGATAATGAAAAACTGTTTTTT. Amino acids: CASSLGDRRPDNEKLFF.

V gene TRBV7-2 combines with J gene TRBJ2-7; TRBD2 agrees at 7 bases. The CDR3 totals 14 residues. Germline values: CDR1 SGHTA, CDR2 FQGNSA. V trimming: 5 bases; J trimming: 1 base; junction bases outside the gene matches: 5. The CDR3 here is CASSLGLRSYEQYF. The CDR3 DNA is TGTGCCAGCAGCCTGGGACTAAGATCCTACGAGCAGTACTTC. Based on the CDR3 plus reference TRBV7-2 and TRBJ2-7, the full variable domain is GAGVSQSPSNKVTEKGKDVELRCDPISGHTALYWYRQSLGQGLEFLIYFQGNSAPDKSGLPSDRFSAERTGGSVSTLTIQRTQQEDSAVYLCASSLGLRSYEQYFGPGTRLTVT.

The CDR3 DNA reads TGTGCCAGCAGCCAAGAGGACAGGGTGACTGAAGCTTTCTTT. Its protein is CASSQEDRVTEAFF. The genes are TRBV3-1 (or the pseudogene TRBV3-2) and TRBJ1-1; 8 bases match TRBD1. CDR1 LGHDT and CDR2 YNNKEL come from the germline V gene (reference sequence). The CDR3 length is 14 residues. J gave up 5 bases and V 0 bases, and 2 bases lay outside the gene matches.

V gene TRBV10-2 combines with J gene TRBJ2-7, with D possibly matching TRBD2 (6 bases). The V end was cut by 4 bases, the J end by 6 bases, with 13 bases between. The CDR3 runs to 13 residues. Germline V CDR1 and CDR2: WSHSY, SAAADI. The CDR3 loop is CASSGTRRGEQYF. The CDR3 nucleotides are TGCGCCAGCAGTGGCACTAGGCGGGGCGAGCAGTACTTC.

J is TRBJ2-1 and V is TRBV2; 11 bases agree with TRBD2. The CDR3 contains 17 residues. With V trimmed by 6 bases and J by 7 bases, 14 bases remained unmatched. CDR1 and CDR2 from the germline V gene are SNHLY and FYNNEI. The CDR3 region is CASSKRHSGGARNEQFF. The CDR3 region has the DNA TGTGCCAGCAGCAAAAGGCATAGCGGGGGGGCGAGGAATGAGCAGTTCTTC.

Note on this clone: The sample contains more than one DNA sequence encoding this CDR3. The V and J genes are TRBV25-1 and TRBJ2-1; D is unresolved. Per the germline V gene, CDR1 is MGHDK and CDR2 is SYGVNS. The CDR3 has 15 residues. V dropped 3 bases and J dropped 9 bases, with 18 bases sitting between them. CDR3 DNA: TGTGCCAGCAGTGATCCTAGGCTACCCGCTGGTGAGCAGTTCTTC. Its protein product is CASSDPRLPAGEQFF.

This clone occurred a few times. This sequence joins TRBV11-2 and TRBJ1-5, with a weak D call TRBD1 (5 bases). Germline V gene lookup returns CDR1 SGHAT and CDR2 FQNNGV. The CDR3 sequence is 15 residues long. V lost 0 bases, J lost 4 bases, and 10 bases lay in between. DNA of the CDR3: TGTGCCAGCAGCTTAGATGGCAGGGAAAATCAGCCCCAGCATTTT. Translated, it gives CASSLDGRENQPQHF.